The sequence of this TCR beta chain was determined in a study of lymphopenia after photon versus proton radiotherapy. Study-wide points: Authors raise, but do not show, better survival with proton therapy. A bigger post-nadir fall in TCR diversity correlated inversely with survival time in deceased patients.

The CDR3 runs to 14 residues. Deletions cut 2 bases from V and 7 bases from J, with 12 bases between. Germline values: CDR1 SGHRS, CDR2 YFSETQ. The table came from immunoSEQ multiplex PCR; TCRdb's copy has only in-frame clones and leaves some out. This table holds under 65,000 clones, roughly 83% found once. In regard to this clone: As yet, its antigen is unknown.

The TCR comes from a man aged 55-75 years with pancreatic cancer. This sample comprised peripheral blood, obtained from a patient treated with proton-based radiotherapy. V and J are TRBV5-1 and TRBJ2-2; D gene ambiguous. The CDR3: CASSFQQRLGELFF. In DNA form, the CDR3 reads TGCGCCAGCAGCTTTCAACAGAGGCTCGGGGAGCTGTTTTTT.